The 5 T cell receptor beta chains presented below share a single source sample, sequenced in a study of CD8+ T cells in alopecia areata. RNA extraction was followed by reverse transcription into cDNA, which acted as the sequencing template. The assay was immunoSEQ multiplex PCR, and TCRdb's table has in-frame clones only and misses some. Of approximately 200,000 clones in the sample, more than 55% are singletons; the top ten hold approximately 3.4%. Treatment described: oral pan-JAK inhibitor, 5-10 mg twice daily. The specimen comprised CD4+ T cells sorted from blood, sampled at week 4, from a patient treated with tofacitinib. Receptors were obtained from a human donor with alopecia areata.

The chain recombines TRBV29-1 with TRBJ2-7; D gene uncertain. The CDR3 consists of 11 residues. V lost 3 bases and J lost 6, with 9 bases in between. Germline-derived CDR1 and CDR2 are SQVTM and ANQGSEA. CDR3 nucleotide sequence: TGCAGCGTTGACGGGTGGGGCGAGCAGTACTTC. Its protein is CSVDGWGEQYF.

A few counts support this clone. The chain links TRBV9 to TRBJ1-5; D ambiguous. CDR3 size: 15 residues. Trimming cost V 3 bases and J 1 base, with 11 bases left between them. Germline-derived CDR1 and CDR2 are SGDLS and YYNGEE. CDR3: CASSAHDGSNQPQHF. The CDR3, as DNA: TGTGCCAGCAGCGCGCACGACGGGAGCAATCAGCCCCAGCATTTT.

The V gene is TRBV7-2, the J gene TRBJ2-2, with TRBD2 identical over 12 bases. Germline CDR1 reads SGHTA; CDR2 reads FQGNSA. J was trimmed by 4 bases and V by 5 bases; bases with no gene match: 5. The CDR3 runs 16 residues. The CDR3 DNA reads TGTGCCAGCAGCGAACTAGCGGGGGGCGGCACCGGGGAGCTGTTTTTT. Translation gives CASSELAGGGTGELFF.

This chain joins TRBV5-4 and TRBJ2-3; D not resolved. Germline V gene sequence: CDR1 SGHNT, CDR2 YYREEE (reference sequence). This CDR3 spans 14 amino acids. Trimming took off 5 bases at V and 0 bases at J, with 10 bases between the two ends. The CDR3 spells CASRGSSSTDTQYF. DNA for the CDR3: TGTGCCAGCAGGGGTAGCTCTAGCACAGATACGCAGTATTTT. The entire variable domain, with the rest obtained from reference TRBV5-4 and TRBJ2-3, is as follows: ETGVTQSPTHLIKTRGQQVTLRCSSQSGHNTVSWYQQALGQGPQFIFQYYREEENGRGNFPPRFSGLQFPNYSSELNVNALELDDSALYLCASRGSSSTDTQYFGPGTRLTVL.

The chain carries TRBV29-1 and TRBJ1-2; D remains ambiguous. The CDR3 spans 14 residues. V was clipped by 4 bases and J by 7 bases, with 19 bases between them. Germline values: CDR1 SQVTM, CDR2 ANQGSEA. CDR3 nucleotide sequence: TGCAGCGTTGGGGCAGGCGGACGAGAGGCTGGCTACACCTTC. As protein: CSVGAGGREAGYTF.